Listed below are T cell receptor beta chains from one sample, sequenced in a study of Tregs in tolerant kidney transplant recipients. These receptors' antigens are unknown. Repertoires were generated with immunoSEQ multiplex PCR, while TCRdb's copy carries only in-frame clones and drops some. The sample shows approximately 30,000 clones, about 79% of them seen only once. The sample consisted of Tregs from blood cultured with allogeneic cells. The receptor source for this set is a human donor in good health. Each CDR3 is given with its conserved first and last residue. Expanded clones get a size class; other rows say once, few or many, or leave the size out.

size,V,CDR3
NA,TRBV7-9,CASSLKVVAQGRDIQYF
few,TRBV30,CAWSGTIGWGTEAFF
NA,TRBV5-1,CASSLASVSGNTIYF
NA,TRBV14,CASSQEGSVMNTEAFF
NA,TRBV7-6,CASSLEPGVTEAFF
few,TRBV6-1,CASSEARGLRGLNTGELFF
NA,TRBV6-6,CASSYPTSAGTQYF
NA,TRBV7-9,CASTWGRAYEQYF
NA,TRBV19,CASSIFTGPNTEAFF
NA,TRBV5-1,CASSLRTGGSYRTGELFF
NA,TRBV5-1,CASSLAPGDSGNTIYF
NA,TRBV2,CASRRTYEQFF
NA,TRBV10-3,CATSRQGNSYEQYF
few,TRBV6-1,CASSEQGPSTDTQYF
NA,TRBV30,CAWSRTGWSNQPQHF
NA,TRBV5-6,CASSLGWSLAKNIQYF
NA,TRBV14,CAGSGELFF
NA,TRBV7-8,CASSLRTWGETQYF